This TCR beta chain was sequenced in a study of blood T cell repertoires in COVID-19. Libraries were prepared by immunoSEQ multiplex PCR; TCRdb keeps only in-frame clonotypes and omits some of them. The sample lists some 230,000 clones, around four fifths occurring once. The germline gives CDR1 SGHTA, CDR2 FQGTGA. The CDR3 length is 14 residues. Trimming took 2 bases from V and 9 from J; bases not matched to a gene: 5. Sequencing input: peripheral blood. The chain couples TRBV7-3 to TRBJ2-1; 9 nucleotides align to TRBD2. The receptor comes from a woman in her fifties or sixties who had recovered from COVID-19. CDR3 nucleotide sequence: TGTGCCAGCAGCTTAGCGGCGGGGGGGCCTGAGCAGTTCTTC. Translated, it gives CASSLAAGGPEQFF. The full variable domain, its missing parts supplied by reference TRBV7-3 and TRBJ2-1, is GAGVSQTPSNKVTEKGKYVELRCDPISGHTALYWYRQSLGQGPEFLIYFQGTGAADDSGLPNDRFFAVRPEGSVSTLKIQRTERGDSAVYLCASSLAAGGPEQFFGPGTRLTVL.